This T cell receptor beta chain was found in a study of blood T cells in healthy people across ages. Together with a sample-barcoded 5' primer, a J-beta primer mix was included in a second PCR lasting roughly 7 to 11 cycles. MiXCR, run by TCRdb on the 5' RACE reads, gives a single entry per CDR3 protein. The table includes 600,000 to 850,000 distinct CDR3 sequences, roughly 41% detected once. The ends were cut back, 4 bases at V and 2 bases at J, with 8 bases in the middle. This CDR3 comprises 13 residues. This clonotype turned up a few times. Sequenced sample: blood. This chain joins TRBV12-3 or TRBV12-4 and TRBJ2-5, with D possibly being TRBD1 (5 bases). The clonotype comes from a woman aged 60-75 years in good health. CDR3 sequence reads: CASSWGRQETQYF. The DNA of the CDR3 is TGTGCCAGCAGTTGGGGCAGACAAGAGACCCAGTACTTC.